The T cell receptor beta chain described here comes from a study of blood T cells in healthy people across ages. Points from the study as a whole: With naive T cell percentage, TCR beta diversity showed a strong correlation. With donor CMV status unknown, expanded clonotype changes were possibly confounded.

Using a J-beta primer mix together with a sample-barcoded 5' primer, a second PCR was run for about 6 to 12 cycles. Each cDNA molecule was tagged by a template-switch adaptor that had 12 random nucleotides. TCRdb processed the 5' RACE reads anew with MiXCR; each CDR3 protein has one entry. Of approximately 690,000 distinct CDR3 sequences in the sample, 40% to 45% were seen once. This clonotype was observed a handful of times. Its antigen is unknown. This may arise from a read error, as a much more abundant clone is one base away. The CDR3 loop spans 13 amino acids. CDR1 is ENHRY and CDR2 is SYGVKD in the germline V gene.

The rearrangement uses TRBV10-3 and TRBJ2-1; no reliable D call. Matching the DNA end better, TRBJ2-7 makes the J call doubtful. The source is an elderly man in good health. Sequenced: blood. CDR3 residues: CAISESPYNEQYF. The CDR3 DNA sequence: TGTGCCATCAGTGAGTCCCCTTACAATGAGCAGTACTTC.